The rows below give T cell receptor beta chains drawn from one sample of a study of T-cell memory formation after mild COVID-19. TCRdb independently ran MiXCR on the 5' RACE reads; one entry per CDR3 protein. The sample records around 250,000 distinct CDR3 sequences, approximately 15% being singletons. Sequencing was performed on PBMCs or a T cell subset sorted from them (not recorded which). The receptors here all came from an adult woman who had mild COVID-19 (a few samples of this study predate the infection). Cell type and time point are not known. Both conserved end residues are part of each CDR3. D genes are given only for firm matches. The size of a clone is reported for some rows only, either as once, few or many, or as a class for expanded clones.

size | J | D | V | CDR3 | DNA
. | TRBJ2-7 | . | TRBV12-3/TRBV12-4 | CASRPGGPYEQYF | TGTGCCAGCAGGCCAGGGGGGCCCTACGAGCAGTACTTC
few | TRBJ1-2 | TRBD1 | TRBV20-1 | CSPLAWTGGNYGYTF | TGCAGCCCCCTAGCCTGGACAGGGGGAAACTATGGCTACACCTTC
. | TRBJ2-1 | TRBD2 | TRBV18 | CASSPPGLAFNEQFF | TGTGCCAGCTCACCCCCGGGACTAGCATTCAATGAGCAGTTCTTC
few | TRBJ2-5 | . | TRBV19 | CASSIELRLAARETQYF | TGTGCCAGTAGTATAGAATTAAGGCTAGCCGCTCGCGAGACCCAGTACTTC
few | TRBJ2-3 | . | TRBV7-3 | CASSLGWRRTDTQYF | TGTGCCAGCAGCTTAGGGTGGCGTCGCACAGATACGCAGTATTTT
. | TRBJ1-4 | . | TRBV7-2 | CASSSREGILFF | TGTGCCAGCAGTTCTAGGGAGGGGATACTGTTTTTT
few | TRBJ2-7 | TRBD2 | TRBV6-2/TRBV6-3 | CASSFSSGRREQYF | TGTGCCAGCAGTTTCTCAAGCGGGAGGCGAGAGCAGTACTTC
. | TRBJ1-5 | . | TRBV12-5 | CASGPGHSNQPQHF | TGTGCTAGTGGTCCAGGACATAGCAATCAGCCCCAGCATTTT
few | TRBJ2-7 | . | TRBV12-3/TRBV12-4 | CASSSGAVRAYEQYF | TGTGCCAGCAGTTCTGGAGCGGTGCGGGCCTACGAGCAGTACTTC
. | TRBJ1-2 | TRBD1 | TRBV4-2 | CASSQDPGQSYGYTF | TGTGCCAGCAGCCAGGACCCGGGACAGAGCTATGGCTACACCTTC
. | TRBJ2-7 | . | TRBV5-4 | CASSPGQRSYEQYF | TGTGCCAGCAGTCCTGGACAGCGGAGCTACGAGCAGTACTTC
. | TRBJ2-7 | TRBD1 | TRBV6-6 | CASSPSGTGRSRQYF | TGTGCCAGCAGCCCCTCCGGGACAGGGAGAAGTCGGCAGTACTTC
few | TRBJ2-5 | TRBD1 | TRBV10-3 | CAIRPGQGAKETQYF | TGTGCCATCAGACCCGGACAGGGGGCGAAAGAGACCCAGTACTTC
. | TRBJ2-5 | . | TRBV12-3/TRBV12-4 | CASSPAGTTKETQYF | TGTGCCAGCAGTCCGGCCGGGACAACAAAAGAGACCCAGTACTTC
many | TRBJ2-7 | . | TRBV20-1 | CSARGTALARSYEQYF | TGCAGTGCTAGAGGAACAGCACTAGCCCGCTCCTACGAGCAGTACTTC
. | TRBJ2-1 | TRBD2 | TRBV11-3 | CASSLSGSGGKLGEQFF | TGTGCCAGCAGCTTATCTGGAAGCGGGGGAAAACTCGGTGAGCAGTTCTTC
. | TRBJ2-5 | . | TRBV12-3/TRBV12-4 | CASSSVLGGETQYF | TGTGCCAGCAGTTCTGTTCTGGGGGGAGAGACCCAGTACTTC
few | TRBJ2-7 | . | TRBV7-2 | CASSKAYGGYSHYEQYF | TGTGCCAGCAGCAAAGCCTATGGAGGGTATAGCCACTACGAGCAGTACTTC
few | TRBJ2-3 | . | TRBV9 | CASSVGAGATSTDTQYF | TGTGCCAGCAGCGTAGGGGCGGGTGCAACTAGCACAGATACGCAGTATTTT
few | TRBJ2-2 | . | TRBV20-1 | CSARFPGSTGELFF | TGCAGTGCTAGATTCCCGGGTTCTACCGGGGAGCTGTTTTTT
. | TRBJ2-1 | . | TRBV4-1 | CASSQDENVYNEQFF | TGCGCCAGCAGCCAAGATGAAAACGTTTACAATGAGCAGTTCTTC
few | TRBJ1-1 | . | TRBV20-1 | CSDQEEAFF | TGCAGTGACCAGGAAGAAGCTTTCTTT
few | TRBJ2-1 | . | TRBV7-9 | CASSLDNIGNRPPDEQFF | TGTGCCAGCAGCTTAGACAATATCGGGAACAGGCCCCCCGATGAGCAGTTCTTC
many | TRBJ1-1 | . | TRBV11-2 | CASSLGYGQVAFF | TGTGCCAGCAGCTTAGGATACGGGCAGGTAGCTTTCTTT
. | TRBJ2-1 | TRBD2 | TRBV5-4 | CASSLGAGTSWNEQFF | TGTGCCAGCAGCTTGGGTGCTGGGACTAGCTGGAATGAGCAGTTCTTC
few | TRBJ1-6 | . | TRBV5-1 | CASSSTGTPADNSPLHF | TGCGCCAGCAGTTCCACCGGGACCCCAGCGGATAATTCACCCCTCCACTTT
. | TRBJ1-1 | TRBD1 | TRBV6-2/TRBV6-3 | CASSAGQGSEAFF | TGTGCCAGCAGCGCCGGACAGGGGTCTGAAGCTTTCTTT
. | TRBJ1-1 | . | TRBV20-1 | CSAIRDTLGTEAFF | TGCAGTGCTATACGGGACACTTTAGGGACTGAAGCTTTCTTT
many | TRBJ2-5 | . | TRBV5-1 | CASRVTAQETQYF | TGCGCCAGCAGGGTGACAGCCCAAGAGACCCAGTACTTC